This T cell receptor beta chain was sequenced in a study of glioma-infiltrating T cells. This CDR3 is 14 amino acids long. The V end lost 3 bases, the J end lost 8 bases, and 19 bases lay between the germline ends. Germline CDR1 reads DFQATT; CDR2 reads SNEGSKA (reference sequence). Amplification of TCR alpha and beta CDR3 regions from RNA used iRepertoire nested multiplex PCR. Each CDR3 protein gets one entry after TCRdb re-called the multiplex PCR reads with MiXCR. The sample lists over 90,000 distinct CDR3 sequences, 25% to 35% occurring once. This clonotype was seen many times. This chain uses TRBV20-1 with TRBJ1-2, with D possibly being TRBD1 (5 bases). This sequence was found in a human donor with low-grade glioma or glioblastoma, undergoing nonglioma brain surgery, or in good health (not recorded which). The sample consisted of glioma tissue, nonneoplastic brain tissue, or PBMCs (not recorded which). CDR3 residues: CSAREPGLLEGYTF. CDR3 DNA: TGCAGTGCTAGGGAACCGGGACTCCTAGAAGGCTACACCTTC.